These 18 T cell receptor beta chains share one sample of origin, sequenced in a study of T-cell memory formation after mild COVID-19. Each CDR3 protein is one row after TCRdb ran MiXCR on the 5' RACE reads. The table lists more than 150,000 distinct CDR3 sequences, around 10% of them singletons, with 3.5% to 4.5% in the top ten. Specimen: PBMCs or a T cell subset sorted from them (not recorded which). The receptors were sampled from a man between 18 and 35 years old who had mild COVID-19 (a few samples of this study predate the infection). Cell type and time point are not known.

This clonotype was seen a few times. The chain uses TRBV18 and TRBJ1-2, with D possibly being TRBD1 (5 bases). V was shortened by 4 bases and J by 6 bases, with 18 bases between the two germline ends. Germline-derived CDR1 and CDR2 are KGHSH and LQKENI. This CDR3 comprises 15 residues. The CDR3, as DNA: TGTGCCAGCTCACTTAACGGGGCCCCACCGGATGGCTACACCTTC. Translated, it gives CASSLNGAPPDGYTF.

The rearrangement links TRBV7-2 to TRBJ2-7, with 7 bases fitting TRBD1. CDR1 and CDR2 (germline): SGHTA, FQGNSA. V trimming: 5 bases; J trimming: 2 bases; junction bases outside the gene matches: 6. The CDR3 sequence is 14 residues long. The CDR3 DNA sequence: TGTGCCAGCAGCCGTTCGACAGGGCCCTACGAGCAGTACGTC. Encoded protein: CASSRSTGPYEQYV.

This chain uses TRBV15 with TRBJ2-7; D may be TRBD2 (6 bases). V was shortened by 0 bases and J by 5 bases, with 11 bases between the two germline ends. CDR1 is LNHNV, CDR2 YYDKDF, per germline (reference sequence). This CDR3 has 14 residues. The CDR3 reads CATSRDPRGHEQYF. CDR3 DNA: TGTGCCACCAGCAGAGATCCGCGGGGCCACGAGCAGTACTTC.

Comment on this clonotype: The junction does not match germline at one end; this may be a read error. Here the CDR3 DNA reads TGTGCCAGCAGCCCGGGACAGGTGAAGACTGAAGCTTTCTTT. Its protein is CASSPGQVKTEAFF. V and J are TRBV7-2 and TRBJ1-1, with TRBD1 matching 8 bases. Per germline, CDR1 SGHTA and CDR2 FQGNSA. The CDR3 has 14 amino acids.

This clonotype was detected only a few times. The chain couples TRBV9 to TRBJ2-3, with D possibly matching TRBD1 (6 bases). The germline CDR1 and CDR2 sequences are SGDLS and YYNGEE. The CDR3 spans 15 residues. Trimming cost V 3 bases and J 3 bases, with 14 bases left between them. Written as DNA, the CDR3 is TGTGCCAGCAGCGCCTACCAGGGGTCAACAGATACGCAGTATTTT. Encoded protein: CASSAYQGSTDTQYF.

The chain joins TRBV5-1 to TRBJ1-1; 9 nucleotides match TRBD1. The CDR3 totals 14 residues. V lost 2 bases, J lost 4 bases, and 3 bases stayed unmatched. Germline CDR1 and CDR2: SGHRS and YFSETQ. CDR3 protein: CASSFGTGFTEAFF. In DNA, the CDR3 is TGCGCCAGCAGCTTCGGGACAGGGTTCACTGAAGCTTTCTTT.

This clonotype was detected a few times. The chain recombines TRBV6-5 with TRBJ1-2; D gene unclear. The CDR3 is 13 amino acids. The germline CDR1 and CDR2 sequences are MNHEY and SVGAGI. V dropped 0 bases and J dropped 8 bases, with 10 bases sitting between them. CDR3 sequence reads: CASSYSYGVGYTF. The CDR3 DNA is TGTGCCAGCAGTTACTCATACGGGGTCGGCTACACCTTC.

The chain joins TRBV4-3 to TRBJ2-2; maybe TRBD2 (6 bases). The CDR3 is made up of 18 amino acids. Germline lookup yields CDR1 LGHNA and CDR2 YSLEER. Trimming removed 0 bases at V and 4 bases at J, with 18 bases between. CDR3 bases: TGCGCCAGCAGCCAAGAACGGTCTCAAGGACTATCCACCGGGGAGCTGTTTTTT. Residues: CASSQERSQGLSTGELFF.

DNA for the CDR3: TGCGCCACACGGGTGACGAACACCGGGGAGCTGTTTTTT. Its translation: CATRVTNTGELFF. The V and J genes are TRBV5-1 and TRBJ2-2; D gene uncertain. V was cut by 9 bases and J by 0 bases, with 9 bases left in between. Germline V gene data show CDR1 as SGHRS and CDR2 as YFSETQ. The CDR3 is made up of 13 amino acids. The full variable domain, completed using reference TRBV5-1 and TRBJ2-2, is KAGVTQTPRYLIKTRGQQVTLSCSPISGHRSVSWYQQTPGQGLQFLFEYFSETQRNKGNFPGRFSGRQFSNSRSEMNVSTLELGDSALYLCATRVTNTGELFFGEGSRLTVL.

This clonotype was detected a few times. The chain recombines TRBV12-3 or TRBV12-4 with TRBJ2-7, with D perhaps TRBD1 (6 bases). Trimming cost V 6 bases and J 5 bases, with 17 bases left between them. The CDR3 covers 14 residues. CDR3 bases: TGTGCCAGCAGCCTACAGGGCCTCCTTGACGAGCAGTACTTC. This gives the protein CASSLQGLLDEQYF.

This clonotype was recorded at least ten times. The chain has TRBV6-2 or TRBV6-3 and TRBJ1-1; D remains unclear. Trimming took 5 bases from V and 7 from J, leaving 11 bases between them. From germline, CDR1 is MNHEY and CDR2 SVGEGT. The CDR3 sequence is 12 residues long. CDR3: CASSPRMVEAFF. As DNA, the CDR3 is TGTGCCAGCAGTCCCCGAATGGTTGAAGCTTTCTTT.

This chain connects TRBV12-3 or TRBV12-4 to TRBJ2-5, with 11 bases lining up with TRBD2. V lost 7 bases and J lost 5; bases outside the gene matches: 21. The CDR3 contains 19 residues. The CDR3 reads CASTTSGVLAGGPMETQYF. The CDR3 region has the DNA TGTGCCAGCACTACAAGCGGCGTATTAGCGGGGGGGCCTATGGAGACCCAGTACTTC.

This clonotype was picked up a small number of times. The rearrangement links TRBV28 to TRBJ1-1; D ambiguous. This CDR3 is 14 amino acids long. CDR1 is MDHEN, CDR2 SYDVKM, per germline. V lost 6 bases and J lost 1, with 12 bases in between. DNA for the CDR3: TGTGCCAGCAGGGCCGGGCAGAGGAACACTGAAGCTTTCTTT. Translating it yields CASRAGQRNTEAFF.

This clonotype was picked up many times. The chain uses TRBV7-2 and TRBJ2-7; D is undetermined. The V gene lost 0 bases and the J gene lost 2 bases, with 8 bases spanning the gap. The V gene's germline CDR1 is SGHTA and CDR2 FQGNSA. This CDR3 is 14 amino acids long. The CDR3 protein is CASSLAWQTYEQYF. Written as DNA, the CDR3 is TGTGCCAGCAGCTTAGCGTGGCAGACCTACGAGCAGTACTTC.

The V gene is TRBV12-3 or TRBV12-4, the J gene TRBJ2-6, with no clear D. The CDR3 extends over 13 amino acids. V lost 7 bases, J lost 2 bases, and 6 bases lay in between. The CDR3 spells CASNSAGANVLTF. CDR3 bases: TGTGCCAGCAACTCAGCTGGGGCCAACGTCCTGACTTTC.

This clonotype has a handful of counts. The chain is built from TRBV3-1 and TRBJ1-2; TRBD1 is a possible D gene (6 bases). The germline V gene encodes CDR1 LGHDT and CDR2 YNNKEL (reference sequence). The V end was cut by 6 bases, the J end by 7 bases, with 15 bases between. CDR3 size: 13 residues. The CDR3: CASRETGLGGYTF. CDR3 coding DNA: TGTGCCAGCAGGGAAACAGGGCTAGGTGGCTACACCTTC.

This clonotype has only a few counts. This chain connects TRBV9 to TRBJ1-2, with a weak D call TRBD1 (5 bases). Trimming removed 4 bases at V and 8 bases at J, with 15 bases between. The CDR3 extends over 13 amino acids. Per the germline V gene, CDR1 is SGDLS and CDR2 is YYNGEE. CDR3 sequence: CASSPGAVSGYTF. The CDR3 DNA sequence: TGTGCCAGCAGCCCCGGGGCAGTCTCAGGCTACACCTTC. Complete variable domain (other parts from reference TRBV9 and TRBJ1-2): DSGVTQTPKHLITATGQRVTLRCSPRSGDLSVYWYQQSLDQGLQFLIQYYNGEERAKGNILERFSAQQFPDLHSELNLSSLELGDSALYFCASSPGAVSGYTFGSGTRLTVV.

The rearrangement uses TRBV6-2 or TRBV6-3 and TRBJ1-2, with TRBD1 identical over 8 bases. The ends lost 0 bases at V and 10 bases at J; junction bases unmatched: 10. The germline V gene encodes CDR1 MNHEY and CDR2 SVGEGT. The CDR3 runs to 15 residues. As DNA, the CDR3 is TGTGCCAGCAGTTACTCGGGTGGACAGGGCAGCGACTACACCTTC. Residues: CASSYSGGQGSDYTF.